The present T cell receptor beta chain was sequenced within a study of blood T cell repertoires in COVID-19. Background on the study: Material from acute and convalescent COVID-19 was sourced from the United States, Italy and Spain. In each case, the material was cDNA or gDNA derived from T cells, B-cell-depleted T cells, or PBMCs.

The V and J ends lost 0 bases and 0 bases, in that order; junction bases with no gene match: 1. CDR3 size: 15 residues. Per germline, CDR1 LGHDT and CDR2 YNNKEL (reference sequence). Under the authors' procedure: Reference gene primer amplification in the assay estimated nucleated cell counts. Libraries were prepared by immunoSEQ multiplex PCR; TCRdb keeps only in-frame clonotypes and omits some of them. Clonal size and the V and J genes are those of that table, whereas D and trimming came from the DNA. The sample carries 150,000 or so clones, just under 95% recorded once. The source is a woman in her fifties or sixties with acute or convalescent COVID-19. The sequencing sample was made of peripheral blood. This rearrangement joins TRBV3-1 (or the pseudogene TRBV3-2) to TRBJ2-7, with 8 bases lining up with TRBD2. The CDR3 spells CASSQDGTSSYEQYF. The CDR3 DNA follows: TGTGCCAGCAGCCAAGACGGGACTAGCTCCTACGAGCAGTACTTC.